The 25 T cell receptor beta chains below come from one sample, sequenced in a study of cytomegalovirus exposure and HLA in healthy donors. The PCR employed 60 Vbeta primers together with 13 Jbeta primers. Only in-frame clones appear in the TCRdb table, and some are missing; sequencing was by immunoSEQ multiplex PCR. The sample contains approximately 170,000 clones, less than 85% of which appear only once. The sample consisted of PBMCs. The receptors come from a boy aged 2 to 10 in good health and CMV-seronegative.

V and J are TRBV10-2 and TRBJ2-6; D gene ambiguous. This CDR3 is built from 16 residues. V dropped 3 bases and J dropped 0 bases, with 9 bases sitting between them. In germline, CDR1 is WSHSY, CDR2 SAAADI. The CDR3 DNA follows: TGCGCCAGCAGTGACCCAGGCCCCTCTGGGGCCAACGTCCTGACTTTC. Translating it yields CASSDPGPSGANVLTF.

The gene calls are TRBV27 and TRBJ2-3; weak D call: TRBD2 (6 bases). The germline V gene has CDR1 MNHEY and CDR2 SMNVEV (reference sequence). The CDR3 sequence is 16 residues long. V was trimmed by 0 bases and J by 4 bases, leaving 14 bases between them. In DNA, the CDR3 is TGTGCCAGCAGTTTATCCCCAGCGGGTGTAGCAGATACGCAGTATTTT. As protein: CASSLSPAGVADTQYF.

The V and J genes are TRBV5-1 and TRBJ2-1; tentative D call: TRBD1 (5 bases). Germline V gene data show CDR1 as SGHRS and CDR2 as YFSETQ. Trimming cost V 1 base and J 10 bases, with 12 bases left between them. CDR3 length: 13 residues. CDR3 nucleotide sequence: TGCGCCAGCAGCTTGTACAAGGGGCCCGAGCAGTTCTTC. Translated: CASSLYKGPEQFF.

The chain uses TRBV19 and TRBJ2-5; 8 bases line up with TRBD2. Per germline, CDR1 LNHDA and CDR2 SQIVND (reference sequence). V was pared by 4 bases and J by 4 bases, with 8 bases of the junction left unmatched. The length of the CDR3 is 15 residues. The CDR3 DNA follows: TGTGCCAGTAGTACTGGGCGGGGGGCAGGAGAGACCCAGTACTTC. This translates into CASSTGRGAGETQYF.

This clone was seen only a few times. This sequence joins TRBV19 and TRBJ2-3; TRBD2 matches 7 bases. With V trimmed by 1 base and J by 0 bases, 1 base remained unmatched. Per germline, CDR1 LNHDA and CDR2 SQIVND (reference sequence). CDR3 length equals 15 residues. CDR3 nucleotide sequence: TGTGCCAGTAGTATAGCTAGCGGTAGCACAGATACGCAGTATTTT. Translation: CASSIASGSTDTQYF.

The CDR3 coding sequence is TGTGCCACCAGCCTATTAGCGGCTAGCACAGATACGCAGTATTTT. It specifies CATSLLAASTDTQYF. V is TRBV15 and J is TRBJ2-3, with D perhaps matching TRBD2 (6 bases). Trimming shortened V by 5 bases and J by 0 bases, and 12 bases separated the two germline ends. The CDR3 length is 15 residues. CDR1 is LNHNV, CDR2 YYDKDF, per germline (reference sequence).

For this clone: A read error may produce the germline difference seen at one junction end. This chain joins TRBV7-9 and TRBJ2-5; D ambiguous. The germline V gene encodes CDR1 SEHNR and CDR2 FQNEAQ (reference sequence). The CDR3 is made up of 11 amino acids. CDR3 nucleotides: TGTTCCAGCAGCTTCTCTGAGACCCAGTACTTC. Residues: CSSSFSETQYF.

The rearrangement joins TRBV9 to TRBJ2-5; a possible D gene is TRBD1 (5 bases). The V gene's germline CDR1 is SGDLS and CDR2 YYNGEE. The CDR3 covers 15 residues. V was pared by 0 bases and J by 5 bases, with 14 bases between. The CDR3 region has the DNA TGTGCCAGCAGCGTAGCGGTGGGGCGGCACGAGACCCAGTACTTC. Its translation is CASSVAVGRHETQYF.

This clone was seen a handful of times. The V gene is TRBV27, the J gene TRBJ2-7; 10 nucleotides match TRBD1. V lost 6 bases, J lost 9 bases, and 11 bases stayed unmatched. CDR3 size: 14 residues. CDR1 and CDR2 (germline): MNHEY, SMNVEV (reference sequence). CDR3 residues: CASRVGQGDRVQYF. The CDR3 nucleotides read TGTGCCAGCAGGGTAGGACAGGGGGATCGGGTGCAGTACTTC.

In its sample, this clone was seen a few times. The chain recombines TRBV27 with TRBJ1-5, with a weak D call TRBD1 (6 bases). CDR3 length equals 13 residues. Germline CDR1 MNHEY, CDR2 SMNVEV (reference sequence). The V end was cut by 5 bases, the J end by 7 bases, with 12 bases between. This chain's CDR3 is CASSPTGDQPQHF. DNA for the CDR3: TGTGCCAGCAGTCCGACAGGTGACCAGCCCCAGCATTTT.

The rearrangement uses TRBV5-1 and TRBJ1-4; 8 nucleotides match TRBD1. There are 16 residues in the CDR3. V trimming: 3 bases; J trimming: 3 bases; junction bases outside the gene matches: 7. From germline, CDR1 is SGHRS and CDR2 YFSETQ. This CDR3 reads CASSSTIQGANEKLFF. Here the CDR3 DNA reads TGCGCCAGCAGCTCAACAATACAGGGGGCTAATGAAAAACTGTTTTTT.

The rearrangement uses TRBV9 and TRBJ2-2, with a weak D call TRBD1 (6 bases). CDR3 length: 17 amino acids. The germline V gene has CDR1 SGDLS and CDR2 YYNGEE. Trimming shortened V by 0 bases and J by 6 bases, and 18 bases separated the two germline ends. The CDR3 loop is CASSVADPGVGPGELFF. In DNA, the CDR3 is TGTGCCAGCAGCGTAGCAGATCCAGGGGTCGGCCCCGGGGAGCTGTTTTTT.

V usage is TRBV28 and J usage is TRBJ2-1, with 7 positions matching TRBD1. Germline trimming cut 3 bases from V and 8 bases from J; bases unmatched to any gene: 7. Germline-derived CDR1 and CDR2 are MDHEN and SYDVKM. This CDR3 has 14 amino acids. The CDR3 region has the DNA TGTGCCAGCAGTTTGACAGGGTTTGACGATGAGCAGTTCTTC. Encoded protein: CASSLTGFDDEQFF.

The chain uses TRBV7-8 and TRBJ1-5, with TRBD1 as a possible D gene (6 bases). The CDR3 contains 15 residues. Trimming removed 5 bases at V and 3 bases at J, with 14 bases between. CDR1 is SGHVS, CDR2 FQNEAQ, per germline. DNA of the CDR3: TGTGCCAGCAGCCGTAACACAGGGACCAATCAGCCCCAGCATTTT. Amino acids: CASSRNTGTNQPQHF.

CDR3 protein: CASSLVEGADTQYF. DNA for the CDR3: TGTGCCAGCAGCTTAGTCGAAGGGGCAGATACGCAGTATTTT. The rearrangement links TRBV7-9 to TRBJ2-3; tentative D call: TRBD1 (5 bases). Germline CDR1 SEHNR, CDR2 FQNEAQ (reference sequence). This CDR3 comprises 14 residues. V lost 1 base and J lost 4, with 9 bases in between.

The chain is built from TRBV15 and TRBJ1-2, with D unresolved. The germline V gene encodes CDR1 LNHNV and CDR2 YYDKDF (reference sequence). V was cut by 5 bases and J by 6 bases, with 10 bases left in between. This CDR3 has 12 amino acids. CDR3 protein: CATSSKADGYTF. DNA for the CDR3: TGTGCCACCAGCTCCAAGGCGGATGGCTACACCTTC.

The CDR3: CASRPLEGSQETQYF. The CDR3 region has the DNA TGTGCCAGCAGGCCCCTGGAGGGCTCCCAAGAGACCCAGTACTTC. The gene calls are TRBV7-2 and TRBJ2-5; a weak D match, TRBD2 (6 bases). The germline V and J ends were trimmed by 6 bases and 1 base, with 15 bases remaining between them. Germline CDR1 and CDR2: SGHTA and FQGNSA. The CDR3 has 15 amino acids.

The rearrangement links TRBV19 to TRBJ2-3, with a tentative D call TRBD1 (6 bases). The CDR3 runs to 13 residues. Trimming cost V 6 bases and J 2 bases, with 9 bases left between them. Germline V CDR1 and CDR2: LNHDA, SQIVND (reference sequence). The DNA of the CDR3 is TGTGCCAGTAGCGACAGGTACACAGATACGCAGTATTTT. This encodes CASSDRYTDTQYF.

The genes are TRBV7-8 and TRBJ2-1, with TRBD2 matching 9 bases. This CDR3 comprises 18 residues. Trimming took 0 bases from V and 5 from J; bases not matched to a gene: 11. Germline V gene lookup returns CDR1 SGHVS and CDR2 FQNEAQ. The CDR3 coding sequence is TGTGCCAGCAGCTTAGCGCGGGTAGCGGGAGATTATAACAATGAGCAGTTCTTC. This translates into CASSLARVAGDYNNEQFF.

This sequence joins TRBV5-4 and TRBJ1-3, with D possibly TRBD1 on 5 matching bases. V gave up 4 bases and J gave up 5 bases, with 16 bases separating them. There are 15 residues in the CDR3. CDR1 is SGHNT, CDR2 YYREEE, per germline (reference sequence). CDR3 sequence (DNA): TGTGCCAGCAGCCCCGGGGGGGACCGCCGAAACACCATATATTTT. Translation gives CASSPGGDRRNTIYF.

The rearrangement joins TRBV18 to TRBJ1-3; a weak D match, TRBD1 (5 bases). Germline lookup yields CDR1 KGHSH and CDR2 LQKENI. The CDR3 has 14 residues. V shed 4 bases and J shed 0 bases, with 7 bases lying between them. Here the CDR3 DNA reads TGTGCCAGCTCACAACAGGTCTCTGGAAACACCATATATTTT. Translation: CASSQQVSGNTIYF.

The V call is TRBV27, the J call TRBJ1-2; perhaps TRBD1 as D (5 bases). The V end lost 3 bases, the J end lost 2 bases, and 7 bases lay between the germline ends. Germline V gene lookup returns CDR1 MNHEY and CDR2 SMNVEV (reference sequence). The CDR3 sequence is 13 residues long. The CDR3 bases are TGTGCCAGCAGTTTCGACAGAAACTATGGCTACACCTTC. This sequence encodes CASSFDRNYGYTF.

The rearrangement links TRBV6-6 to TRBJ1-5; maybe TRBD1 (5 bases). The CDR3 spans 13 residues. From germline, CDR1 is MNHNY and CDR2 SVGAGI (reference sequence). Trimming left V 6 bases short and J 5 bases short, with 11 bases between. CDR3 residues: CASSLQGDQPQHF. Written as DNA, the CDR3 is TGTGCCAGCAGCCTTCAAGGGGATCAGCCCCAGCATTTT.

This clone was counted once. This chain links TRBV23-1 with TRBJ2-1, with D possibly being TRBD1 (8 bases). TRBV23-1 qualifies as an ORF whose function is uncertain. V gave up 4 bases and J gave up 8 bases, with 27 bases separating them. The CDR3 runs 18 residues. CDR3 nucleotides: TGCGCCAGCAGTCCTCGACAGGGGATCGGCGGGAGTTTCCATGAGCAGTTCTTC. Translated, it gives CASSPRQGIGGSFHEQFF.

The count of this clone is one. The chain couples TRBV11-2 to TRBJ2-3; maybe TRBD2 (6 bases). Trimming took off 3 bases at V and 5 bases at J, with 12 bases between the two ends. From germline, CDR1 is SGHAT and CDR2 FQNNGV. The CDR3 loop spans 14 amino acids. For the CDR3, the DNA is TGTGCCAGCAGCTTGGCCCCGGGAGTAGATACGCAGTATTTT. Protein: CASSLAPGVDTQYF.